Listed here is a single T cell receptor beta chain. The data are from a study of blood T cell repertoires in COVID-19. Study details: T cells, B-cell-depleted T cells, or PBMCs supplied cDNA or gDNA.

In the original processing: Reference gene primers were amplified, and this amplification served to estimate nucleated cell counts. Sequencing used immunoSEQ multiplex PCR; TCRdb keeps in-frame clones, though not all of them. D and trimming were read from the DNA, whereas the V and J calls and clone size are those reported in that table. The data contain under 300,000 clones, 80% to 90% of them singletons. Cohorts were determined from participant-reported clinical history. The CDR3 is 13 residues long. The germline gives CDR1 SNHLY, CDR2 FYNNEI. With 6 bases removed from V and 3 bases from J, the gap between germline ends came to 12 bases.

The chain is built from TRBV2 and TRBJ2-7, with D possibly TRBD2 on 6 matching bases. The origin of this receptor is a woman in her 50s who had recovered from COVID-19. The sequenced sample consisted of PBMCs or T cells enriched from blood (not recorded which). The CDR3 DNA reads TGTGCCAGCAGGCGGGGACGGGACTACGAGCAGTACTTC. Translation: CASRRGRDYEQYF.